The 6 T cell receptor beta chains in this list originate from one sample, sequenced in a study of control samples from healthy donors and cancer patients. TCRdb's table, derived via immunoSEQ multiplex PCR, lists solely in-frame clones and lacks some. The profile covers 50,000 or so clones, with around 80% appearing a single time and roughly a tenth taken by the ten largest. The sample was blood. All receptors derive from a man aged 70-80 years in good health.

The V gene is TRBV7-9, the J gene TRBJ2-5; TRBD1 matches at 7 bases. Germline V gives CDR1 SEHNR, CDR2 FQNEAQ (reference sequence). Losses at the gene ends were 2 bases for V and 3 bases for J; bases not matched to a gene: 3. The CDR3 contains 14 residues. The CDR3 here is CASSLRGREETQYF. The CDR3 nucleotides are TGTGCCAGCAGCTTAAGGGGGCGTGAAGAGACCCAGTACTTC. Full variable domain (remainder filled in from reference TRBV7-9 and TRBJ2-5): DTGVSQNPRHKITKRGQNVTFRCDPISEHNRLYWYRQTLGQGPEFLTYFQNEAQLEKSRLLSDRFSAERPKGSFSTLEIQRTEQGDSAMYLCASSLRGREETQYFGPGTRLLVL.

There are a few counts of this clone. The gene calls are TRBV5-6 and TRBJ1-2; D perhaps matches TRBD1 (5 bases). The V gene lost 2 bases and the J gene lost 3 bases, with 17 bases spanning the gap. Germline V gives CDR1 SGHDT, CDR2 YYEEEE. CDR3 length: 16 amino acids. The CDR3 loop is CASSFWGRSIDYGYTF. The CDR3, as DNA: TGTGCCAGCAGCTTTTGGGGCAGGTCGATTGACTATGGCTACACCTTC.

This chain links TRBV5-1 with TRBJ1-4, with TRBD1 matching 12 bases. CDR3 length: 16 amino acids. Germline loops: CDR1 SGHRS, CDR2 YFSETQ. V was clipped by 4 bases and J by 5 bases; unmatched bases: 6. CDR3 protein: CASSPGTGGLNEKLFF. The CDR3 region has the DNA TGCGCCAGCAGCCCCGGGACAGGGGGCTTAAATGAAAAACTGTTTTTT.

The chain employs TRBV5-1 and TRBJ1-2; 12 bases fit TRBD1. The CDR3 length is 15 residues. V was clipped by 7 bases and J by 4 bases; unmatched bases: 8. Germline CDR1 reads SGHRS; CDR2 reads YFSETQ. The CDR3 DNA is TGCGCCAGCCACACCGGGACAGGGGGCGGCTATGGCTACACCTTC. This codes for CASHTGTGGGYGYTF. Together with reference TRBV5-1 and TRBJ1-2, the CDR3 gives the full variable domain: KAGVTQTPRYLIKTRGQQVTLSCSPISGHRSVSWYQQTPGQGLQFLFEYFSETQRNKGNFPGRFSGRQFSNSRSEMNVSTLELGDSALYLCASHTGTGGGYGYTFGSGTRLTVV.

This chain joins TRBV27 and TRBJ1-1; a weak D match, TRBD1 (6 bases). From germline, CDR1 is MNHEY and CDR2 SMNVEV (reference sequence). This CDR3 has 17 residues. Trimming stripped 4 bases from V and 0 bases from J, with 18 bases between. Here the CDR3 reads CASSYGFGQTMNTEAFF. CDR3 coding DNA: TGTGCCAGCAGTTACGGATTTGGACAGACCATGAACACTGAAGCTTTCTTT.

V and J are TRBV2 and TRBJ2-1; no firm D call. V was cut by 8 bases and J by 12 bases, with 17 bases left in between. The CDR3 totals 12 residues. In germline, CDR1 is SNHLY, CDR2 FYNNEI. As DNA, the CDR3 is TGTGCCAGCTCCTTCGGCGGTTCAGGGCAGTTCTTC. Its protein product is CASSFGGSGQFF.